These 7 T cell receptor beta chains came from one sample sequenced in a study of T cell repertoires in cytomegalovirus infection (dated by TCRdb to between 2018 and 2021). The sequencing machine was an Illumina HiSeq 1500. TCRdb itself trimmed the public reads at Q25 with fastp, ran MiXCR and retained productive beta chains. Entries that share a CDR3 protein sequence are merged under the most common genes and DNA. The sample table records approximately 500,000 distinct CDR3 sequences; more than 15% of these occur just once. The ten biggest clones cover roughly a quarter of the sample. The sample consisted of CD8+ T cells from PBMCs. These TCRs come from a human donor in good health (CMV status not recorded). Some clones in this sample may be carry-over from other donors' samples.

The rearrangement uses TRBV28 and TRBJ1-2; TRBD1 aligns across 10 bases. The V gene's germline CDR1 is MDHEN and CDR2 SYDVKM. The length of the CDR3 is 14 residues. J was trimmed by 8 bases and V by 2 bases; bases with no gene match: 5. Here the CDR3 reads CASSLRDRGQGYTF. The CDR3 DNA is TGTGCCAGCAGTTTACGCGACAGGGGGCAAGGCTACACCTTC.

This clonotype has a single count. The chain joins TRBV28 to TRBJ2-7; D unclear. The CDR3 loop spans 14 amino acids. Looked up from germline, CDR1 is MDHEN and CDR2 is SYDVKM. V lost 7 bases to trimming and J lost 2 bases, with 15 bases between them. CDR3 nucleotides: TGTGCCAGCAACCGAGCCCGTTCTACCTACGAGCAGTACTTC. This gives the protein CASNRARSTYEQYF.

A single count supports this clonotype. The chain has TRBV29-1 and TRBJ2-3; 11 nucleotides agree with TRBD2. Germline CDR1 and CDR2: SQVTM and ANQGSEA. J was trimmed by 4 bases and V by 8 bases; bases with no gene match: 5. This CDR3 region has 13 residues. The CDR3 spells CSSTSGEADTQYF. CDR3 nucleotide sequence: TGCAGCTCGACTAGCGGGGAAGCAGATACGCAGTATTTT.

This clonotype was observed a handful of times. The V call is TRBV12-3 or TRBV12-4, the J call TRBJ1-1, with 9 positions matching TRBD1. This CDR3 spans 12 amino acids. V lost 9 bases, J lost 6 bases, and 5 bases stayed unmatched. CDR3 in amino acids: CASTQGASEAFF. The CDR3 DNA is TGTGCCAGTACACAGGGGGCTTCTGAAGCTTTCTTT.

This CDR3 reads CASSLRRQGNQPQHF. For the CDR3, the DNA is TGTGCCAGCAGTCTCCGCCGACAGGGGAATCAGCCCCAGCATTTT. The chain has TRBV28 and TRBJ1-5; TRBD1 agrees at 8 bases. The CDR3 runs 15 residues. CDR1 and CDR2 from the germline V gene are MDHEN and SYDVKM. Trimming cost V 5 bases and J 4 bases; bases outside gene matches: 7.

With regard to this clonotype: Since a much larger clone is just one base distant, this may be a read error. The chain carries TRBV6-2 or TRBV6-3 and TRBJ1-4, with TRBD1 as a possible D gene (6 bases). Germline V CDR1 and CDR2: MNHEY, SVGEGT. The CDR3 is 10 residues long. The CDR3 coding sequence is TGTGCCTGCAGGGGTTGGGAACTGTTTTTT. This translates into CACRGWELFF.

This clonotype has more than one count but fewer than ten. CDR3 sequence: CAVVGVGGGRPQHF. The CDR3, as DNA: TGTGCCGTAGTGGGCGTTGGGGGAGGAAGGCCCCAGCATTTT. The chain links TRBV7-9 to TRBJ1-5; maybe TRBD1 (5 bases). CDR1 is SEHNR, CDR2 FQNEAQ, per germline (reference sequence). Trimming removed 11 bases at V and 9 bases at J, with 23 bases between. The CDR3 contains 14 residues.